This T cell receptor beta chain was recovered during a study of beta chain features in type 1 diabetes. cDNA synthesis used the whole RNA isolate, giving expressed TCRB sequences. Sequencing was performed with immunoSEQ multiplex PCR; in TCRdb, only in-frame clones are kept and a portion is missing. The sample contains hundreds of thousands of clones, about 63% of which appear only once. The V gene's germline CDR1 is GTSNPN and CDR2 SVGIG (reference sequence). Deletions cut 2 bases from V and 7 bases from J, with 9 bases between. CDR3 length: 12 amino acids. The V and J genes are TRBV30 and TRBJ1-5; possibly TRBD1 for D (5 bases). The source of this sequence is a man aged 25-40 years in good health. Sequencing was done on a sample of naive CD4+ T cells from blood. Written as DNA, the CDR3 is TGTGCCTGGAGTTCAGGGTTGCAGCCCCAGCATTTT. It is translated as CAWSSGLQPQHF.